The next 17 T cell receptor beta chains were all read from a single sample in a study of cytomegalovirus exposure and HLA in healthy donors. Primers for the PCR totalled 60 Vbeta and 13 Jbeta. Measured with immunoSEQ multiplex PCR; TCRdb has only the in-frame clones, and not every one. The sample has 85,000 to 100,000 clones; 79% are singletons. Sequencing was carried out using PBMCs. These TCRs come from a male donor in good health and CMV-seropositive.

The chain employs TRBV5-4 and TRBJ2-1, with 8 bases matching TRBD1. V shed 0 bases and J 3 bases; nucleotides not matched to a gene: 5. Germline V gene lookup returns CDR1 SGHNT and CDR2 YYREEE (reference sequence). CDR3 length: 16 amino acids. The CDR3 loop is CASSLAATGDYNEQFF. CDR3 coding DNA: TGTGCCAGCAGCTTGGCCGCGACAGGGGACTACAATGAGCAGTTCTTC.

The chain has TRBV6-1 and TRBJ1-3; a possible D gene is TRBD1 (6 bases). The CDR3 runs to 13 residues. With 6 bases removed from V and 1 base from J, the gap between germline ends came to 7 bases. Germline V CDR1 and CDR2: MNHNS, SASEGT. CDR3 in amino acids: CASSRGSGNTIYF. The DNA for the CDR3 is TGTGCCAGCAGCAGGGGATCTGGAAACACCATATATTTT.

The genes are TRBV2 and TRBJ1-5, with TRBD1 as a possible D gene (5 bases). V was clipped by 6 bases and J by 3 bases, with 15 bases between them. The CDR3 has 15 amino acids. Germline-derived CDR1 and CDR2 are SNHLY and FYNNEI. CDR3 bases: TGTGCCAGCAGACAGGACACTGGGGTCAATCAGCCCCAGCATTTT. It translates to CASRQDTGVNQPQHF.

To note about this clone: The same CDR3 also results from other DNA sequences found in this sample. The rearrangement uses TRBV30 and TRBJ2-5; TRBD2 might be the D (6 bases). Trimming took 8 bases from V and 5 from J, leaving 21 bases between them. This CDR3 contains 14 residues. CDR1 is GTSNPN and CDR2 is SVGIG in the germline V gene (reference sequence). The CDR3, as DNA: TGTGCCAGTGGAGGGACGGCTTTGGGGGAGACCCAGTACTTC. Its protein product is CASGGTALGETQYF.

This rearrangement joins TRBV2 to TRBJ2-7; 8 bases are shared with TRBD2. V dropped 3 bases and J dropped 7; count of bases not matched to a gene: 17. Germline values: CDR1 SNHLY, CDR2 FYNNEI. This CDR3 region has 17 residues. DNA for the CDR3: TGTGCCAGCAGTGAGGGGCTCCTAGCGGGTCGAGGGGGTGAGCAGTACTTC. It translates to CASSEGLLAGRGGEQYF.

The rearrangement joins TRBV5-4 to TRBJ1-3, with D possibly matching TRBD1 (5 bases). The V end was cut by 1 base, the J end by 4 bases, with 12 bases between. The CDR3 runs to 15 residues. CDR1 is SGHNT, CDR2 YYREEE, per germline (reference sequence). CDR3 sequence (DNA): TGTGCCAGCAGCTTGAGGGGTTTGGAGGGAAACACCATATATTTT. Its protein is CASSLRGLEGNTIYF.

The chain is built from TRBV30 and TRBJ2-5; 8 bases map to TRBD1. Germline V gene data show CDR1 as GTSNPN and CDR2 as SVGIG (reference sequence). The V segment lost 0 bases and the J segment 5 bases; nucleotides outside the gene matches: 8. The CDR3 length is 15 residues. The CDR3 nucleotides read TGTGCCTGGAGTGTGCCAGGGGGCTTTTGGGAGACCCAGTACTTC. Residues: CAWSVPGGFWETQYF.

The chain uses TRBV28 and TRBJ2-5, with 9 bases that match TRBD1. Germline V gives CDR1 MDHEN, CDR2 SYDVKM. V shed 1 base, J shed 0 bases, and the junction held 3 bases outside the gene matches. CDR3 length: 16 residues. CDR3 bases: TGTGCCAGCAGTTTATCAGGACAGGGGTACCAAGAGACCCAGTACTTC. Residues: CASSLSGQGYQETQYF.

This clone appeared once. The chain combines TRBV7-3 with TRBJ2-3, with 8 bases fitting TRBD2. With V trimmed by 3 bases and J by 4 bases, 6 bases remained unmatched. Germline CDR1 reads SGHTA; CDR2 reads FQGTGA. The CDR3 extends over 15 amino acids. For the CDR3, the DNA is TGTGCCAGCAGCTTTATAGCGGGGTCGGCAGATACGCAGTATTTT. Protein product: CASSFIAGSADTQYF.

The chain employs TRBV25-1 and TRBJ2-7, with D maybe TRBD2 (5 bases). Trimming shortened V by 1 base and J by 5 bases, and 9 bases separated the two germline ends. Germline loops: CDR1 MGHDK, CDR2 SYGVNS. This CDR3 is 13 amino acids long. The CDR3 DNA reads TGTGCCAGCAGTGAATGGTCCGGGGACGAGCAGTACTTC. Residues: CASSEWSGDEQYF.

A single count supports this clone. In nucleotides, the CDR3 is TGTGCCAGCAGCACAATGGGGACACTAGGAAACACCATATATTTT. Its protein is CASSTMGTLGNTIYF. The rearrangement links TRBV6-5 to TRBJ1-3; D perhaps matches TRBD1 (6 bases). Trimming removed 6 bases from V and 4 bases from J, with 16 bases in between. In germline, CDR1 is MNHEY, CDR2 SVGAGI. The CDR3 runs 15 residues.

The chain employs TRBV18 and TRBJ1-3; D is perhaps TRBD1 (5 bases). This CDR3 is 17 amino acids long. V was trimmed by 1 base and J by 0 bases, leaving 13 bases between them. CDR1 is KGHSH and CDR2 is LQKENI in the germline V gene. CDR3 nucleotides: TGTGCCAGCTCACCACGACAGCAAATAACCTCTGGAAACACCATATATTTT. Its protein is CASSPRQQITSGNTIYF.

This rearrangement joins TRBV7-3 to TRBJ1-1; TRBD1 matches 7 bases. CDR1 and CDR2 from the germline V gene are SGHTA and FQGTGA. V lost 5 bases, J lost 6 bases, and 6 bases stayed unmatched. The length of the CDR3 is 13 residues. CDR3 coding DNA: TGTGCCAGCAGCCTGACAGGGATCCCTGAAGCTTTCTTT. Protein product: CASSLTGIPEAFF.

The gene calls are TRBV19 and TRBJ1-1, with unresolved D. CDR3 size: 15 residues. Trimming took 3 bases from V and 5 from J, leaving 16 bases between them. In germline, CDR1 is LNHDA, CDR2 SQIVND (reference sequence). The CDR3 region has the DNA TGTGCCAGTAGTATTGGCGGAGGGTTCGGAACTGAAGCTTTCTTT. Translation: CASSIGGGFGTEAFF.

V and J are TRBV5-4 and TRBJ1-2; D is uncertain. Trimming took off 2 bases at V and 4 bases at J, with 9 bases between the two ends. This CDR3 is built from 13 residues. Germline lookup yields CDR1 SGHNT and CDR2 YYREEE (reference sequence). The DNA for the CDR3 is TGTGCCAGCAGCTTCGCCCCTACCTATGGCTACACCTTC. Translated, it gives CASSFAPTYGYTF.

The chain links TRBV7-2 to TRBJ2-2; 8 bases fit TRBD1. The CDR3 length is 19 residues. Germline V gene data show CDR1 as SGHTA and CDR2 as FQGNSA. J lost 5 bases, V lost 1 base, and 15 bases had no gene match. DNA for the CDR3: TGTGCCAGCAGCTTAGTATTTGGCAGGGGGCCCTCTGGTACCGGGGAGCTGTTTTTT. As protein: CASSLVFGRGPSGTGELFF.

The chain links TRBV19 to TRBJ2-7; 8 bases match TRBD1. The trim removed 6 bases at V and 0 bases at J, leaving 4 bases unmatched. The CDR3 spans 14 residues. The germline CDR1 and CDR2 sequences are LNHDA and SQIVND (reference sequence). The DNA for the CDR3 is TGTGCCAGTAGGCCCGGGACAGGCTCCTACGAGCAGTACTTC. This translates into CASRPGTGSYEQYF. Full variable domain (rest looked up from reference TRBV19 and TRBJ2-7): DGGITQSPKYLFRKEGQNVTLSCEQNLNHDAMYWYRQDPGQGLRLIYYSQIVNDFQKGDIAEGYSVSREKKESFPLTVTSAQKNPTAFYLCASRPGTGSYEQYFGPGTRLTVT.